Listed below are T cell receptor beta chains from one sample, sequenced in a study of cytomegalovirus exposure and HLA in healthy donors. Data came from immunoSEQ multiplex PCR; TCRdb stores just in-frame clones and leaves some out. The table records approximately 65,000 clones, 65% to 70% of them present only once. Source material: PBMCs. Receptors were obtained from a man aged 35 to 55 in good health and CMV-seropositive. Both conserved end residues are part of each CDR3. A D gene is named only where the DNA matches it firmly. Clone size is stated in some rows and not others, as once, few, many or a class when expanded.

TRBD1,TRBJ1-1,NA,TRBV18,CASSHGQGGDTEAFF,TGTGCCAGCTCTCACGGACAGGGCGGGGACACTGAAGCTTTCTTT
NA,TRBJ2-7,NA,TRBV6-5,CASRRQGGYEQYF,TGTGCCAGCAGGCGACAGGGAGGCTACGAGCAGTACTTC
NA,TRBJ2-4,NA,TRBV11-2,CASSLESTGTPNIQYF,TGTGCCAGCAGCTTAGAATCGACAGGAACCCCAAACATTCAGTACTTC
TRBD1,TRBJ1-2,NA,TRBV7-9,CSSSSRDRHRYTF,TGTTCCAGCAGCTCCCGGGACAGGCATCGCTACACCTTC
TRBD1,TRBJ2-5,NA,TRBV6-6,CASGQGQGETQYF,TGTGCCAGTGGACAGGGCCAGGGGGAGACCCAGTACTTC
TRBD1,TRBJ2-7,once,TRBV7-9,CSSATAGGSYEQYF,TGTTCCAGCGCTACGGCAGGGGGCTCCTACGAGCAGTACTTC
TRBD2,TRBJ2-7,NA,TRBV6-5,CASKLTSGGSYEQYF,TGTGCCAGCAAGCTGACTAGCGGGGGGTCCTACGAGCAGTACTTC
TRBD2,TRBJ2-1,NA,TRBV7-2,CASSLRRPSGSGRNEQFF,TGTGCCAGCAGCTTAAGAAGGCCTAGCGGGAGCGGGAGGAATGAGCAGTTCTTC
TRBD1,TRBJ1-6,NA,TRBV5-5,CASSFGQGAGISNSPLHF,TGTGCCAGCAGCTTCGGACAGGGGGCAGGGATTTCTAATTCACCCCTCCACTTT
TRBD1,TRBJ1-2,NA,TRBV4-1,CASSPGNSPGQGGGYTF,TGCGCCAGCAGCCCGGGAAATAGCCCGGGACAGGGGGGTGGCTACACCTTC
TRBD1,TRBJ1-2,NA,TRBV5-4,CASSLKGASYGYTF,TGTGCCAGCAGCTTGAAGGGGGCTAGCTATGGCTACACCTTC
TRBD2,TRBJ2-5,few,TRBV19,CASTHGTSGKQETQYF,TGTGCCAGTACCCATGGGACTAGCGGGAAACAAGAGACCCAGTACTTC
TRBD1,TRBJ1-2,once,TRBV5-1,CASSHGQGPYGYTF,TGCGCCAGCAGCCATGGACAGGGTCCCTATGGCTACACCTTC
TRBD1,TRBJ2-7,NA,TRBV29-1,CSAGGGTGQKEQYF,TGCAGCGCGGGCGGCGGGACAGGGCAAAAGGAGCAGTACTTC
TRBD1,TRBJ1-1,few,TRBV10-3,CATARLQGAAGTEAFF,TGTGCCACGGCGAGACTACAGGGGGCAGCGGGCACTGAAGCTTTCTTT
NA,TRBJ2-1,NA,TRBV27,CASSLRRGDYNEQFF,TGTGCCAGCAGTTTGAGGAGGGGAGACTACAATGAGCAGTTCTTC
NA,TRBJ2-7,few,TRBV21-1,CASNLRDSTSLLSYEQYF,TGTGCCAGCAACTTAAGAGACAGCACTAGCCTTCTCTCCTACGAGCAGTACTTC
NA,TRBJ1-3,NA,TRBV5-8,CASSLGTDFTGNTIYF,TGTGCCAGCAGCTTGGGGACGGACTTTACTGGAAACACCATATATTTT
NA,TRBJ2-3,NA,TRBV15,CATSNGGTTDTQYF,TGTGCCACCAGCAACGGCGGGACCACAGATACGCAGTATTTT
TRBD1,TRBJ1-1,NA,TRBV9,CASSAISGGTEAFF,TGTGCCAGCAGCGCGATCTCAGGGGGCACTGAAGCTTTCTTT